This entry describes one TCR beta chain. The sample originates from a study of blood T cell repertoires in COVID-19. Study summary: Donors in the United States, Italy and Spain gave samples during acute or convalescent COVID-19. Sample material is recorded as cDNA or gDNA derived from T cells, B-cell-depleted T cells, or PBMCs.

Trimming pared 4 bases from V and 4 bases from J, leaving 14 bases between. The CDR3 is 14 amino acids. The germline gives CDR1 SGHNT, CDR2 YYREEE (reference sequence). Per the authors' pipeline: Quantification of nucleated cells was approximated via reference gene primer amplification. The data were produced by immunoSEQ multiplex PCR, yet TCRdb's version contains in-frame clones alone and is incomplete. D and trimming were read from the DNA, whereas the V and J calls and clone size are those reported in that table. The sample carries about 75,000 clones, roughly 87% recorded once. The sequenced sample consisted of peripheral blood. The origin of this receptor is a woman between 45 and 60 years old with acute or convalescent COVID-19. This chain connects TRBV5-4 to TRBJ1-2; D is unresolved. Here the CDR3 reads CASSAESRGYGYTF. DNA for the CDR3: TGTGCCAGCAGCGCGGAGTCCCGAGGCTATGGCTACACCTTC.